Shown below are 18 T cell receptor beta chains from a single sample sequenced in a study of control samples from healthy donors and cancer patients. TCRdb's table, derived via immunoSEQ multiplex PCR, lists solely in-frame clones and lacks some. This table has more than 140,000 clones, around 94% appearing once. Source material: blood. The receptors stem from a middle-aged man in good health.

The V and J genes are TRBV18 and TRBJ2-3; D possibly corresponds to TRBD1 (6 bases). V lost 3 bases and J lost 1, with 17 bases in between. This CDR3 comprises 17 residues. Germline V gene sequence: CDR1 KGHSH, CDR2 LQKENI. CDR3: CASSPTVGAYGTDTQYF. CDR3 nucleotides: TGTGCCAGCTCACCGACTGTGGGGGCTTATGGCACAGATACGCAGTATTTT.

This chain uses TRBV5-1 with TRBJ2-3, with a possible D match to TRBD2 (6 bases). This CDR3 contains 16 residues. The V gene lost 1 base and the J gene lost 3 bases, with 15 bases spanning the gap. The germline V gene encodes CDR1 SGHRS and CDR2 YFSETQ. The CDR3 bases are TGCGCCAGCAGCTTGACGTCGGGAGTAAATACAGATACGCAGTATTTT. Translating it yields CASSLTSGVNTDTQYF.

V and J are TRBV19 and TRBJ2-2; D unclear. The CDR3 is 14 residues long. The V end lost 3 bases, the J end lost 6 bases, and 11 bases lay between the germline ends. CDR1 and CDR2 from the germline V gene are LNHDA and SQIVND (reference sequence). The CDR3 nucleotides read TGTGCCAGTAGTATTTTGGGTCGGGCCGGGGAGCTGTTTTTT. Residues: CASSILGRAGELFF.

Of note for this clone: This specimen includes other DNA sequences encoding the same CDR3. This chain uses TRBV7-9 with TRBJ2-7; 11 bases map to TRBD2. The CDR3 runs to 16 residues. V gave up 4 bases and J gave up 1 base; unmatched junction bases: 6. Looked up from germline, CDR1 is SEHNR and CDR2 is FQNEAQ (reference sequence). CDR3 bases: TGTGCCAGCAGCTCCCGACTAGCGGGAAATTCCTACGAGCAGTACTTC. It specifies CASSSRLAGNSYEQYF.

The V call is TRBV5-4, the J call TRBJ2-2, with TRBD1 as a possible D gene (6 bases). Germline V gives CDR1 SGHNT, CDR2 YYREEE (reference sequence). V lost 4 bases, J lost 4 bases, and 14 bases lay in between. This CDR3 spans 15 amino acids. In DNA form, the CDR3 reads TGTGCCAGCAGCCTGTCGGGACAAGCCACCGGGGAGCTGTTTTTT. Its translation is CASSLSGQATGELFF.

This clone was counted a single time. The chain links TRBV7-8 to TRBJ2-7; possibly TRBD2 for D (6 bases). Germline V CDR1 and CDR2: SGHVS, FQNEAQ. Trimming shortened V by 5 bases and J by 3 bases, and 14 bases separated the two germline ends. This CDR3 is built from 14 residues. In DNA form, the CDR3 reads TGTGCCAGCAGCCCTCCGGGGGTGGTCTACGAGCAGTACTTC. Protein product: CASSPPGVVYEQYF.

The V call is TRBV5-6, the J call TRBJ1-1; the D is unclear. Deletions cut 4 bases from V and 0 bases from J, with 10 bases between. This CDR3 region has 14 residues. Germline-derived CDR1 and CDR2 are SGHDT and YYEEEE. The chain's CDR3 is CASSRGRVNTEAFF. The CDR3 DNA sequence: TGTGCCAGCAGCCGAGGACGCGTGAACACTGAAGCTTTCTTT.

This sequence joins TRBV14 and TRBJ1-1; D gene unclear. Germline CDR1 SGHDN, CDR2 FVKESK. CDR3 length: 13 residues. V lost 4 bases, J lost 1 base, and 7 bases lay in between. The CDR3 DNA follows: TGTGCCAGCAGCCCCCCGGGGAACACTGAAGCTTTCTTT. Protein product: CASSPPGNTEAFF.

The CDR3 is CASSLEAGVNQPQHF. The DNA for the CDR3 is TGTGCCAGCAGCTTAGAGGCAGGAGTCAATCAGCCCCAGCATTTT. The rearrangement uses TRBV7-9 and TRBJ1-5, with unresolved D. This CDR3 region has 15 residues. From germline, CDR1 is SEHNR and CDR2 FQNEAQ (reference sequence). Trimming stripped 1 base from V and 3 bases from J, with 10 bases between.

This chain uses TRBV7-2 with TRBJ1-1; TRBD1 agrees at 9 bases. This CDR3 is 15 amino acids long. CDR1 SGHTA and CDR2 FQGNSA come from the germline V gene. The junction had 10 bases not matched to a gene; V was cut back by 5 bases and J by 6 bases. CDR3 DNA sequence: TGTGCCAGCAGCCCGGGACAGGGTATTTGGTCTGAAGCTTTCTTT. It codes for CASSPGQGIWSEAFF.

The chain uses TRBV7-9 and TRBJ2-6; 11 positions match TRBD1. This CDR3 has 18 amino acids. The germline CDR1 and CDR2 sequences are SEHNR and FQNEAQ (reference sequence). The junction had 6 bases not matched to a gene; V was cut back by 5 bases and J by 0 bases. The CDR3 loop reads CASSRGQGAVSGANVLTF. In nucleotides, the CDR3 is TGTGCCAGCAGCCGAGGACAGGGGGCCGTCTCTGGGGCCAACGTCCTGACTTTC.

The CDR3 DNA reads as TGTGCCAGCAGCCCCAGCAGCGGGGGTTCGAATACGCAGTATTTT. Its protein is CASSPSSGGSNTQYF. The rearrangement links TRBV2 to TRBJ2-3; TRBD2 matches 8 bases. The germline V gene encodes CDR1 SNHLY and CDR2 FYNNEI. Losses at the gene ends were 6 bases for V and 7 bases for J; bases not matched to a gene: 12. The CDR3 runs 15 residues.

The rearrangement joins TRBV13 to TRBJ1-1; D remains unclear. This CDR3 has 14 residues. Trimming left V 2 bases short and J 4 bases short, with 11 bases between. Germline loops: CDR1 PRHDT, CDR2 FYEKMQ (reference sequence). This CDR3 reads CASSLHPPGTEAFF. The CDR3 DNA reads TGTGCCAGCAGCTTACACCCCCCAGGCACTGAAGCTTTCTTT.

This clone was recorded a few times. This sequence joins TRBV18 and TRBJ1-1; 9 bases align to TRBD1. The CDR3 contains 13 residues. V lost 4 bases, J lost 6 bases, and 3 bases stayed unmatched. Germline lookup yields CDR1 KGHSH and CDR2 LQKENI. CDR3 loop: CASSRDRDAEAFF. CDR3 DNA: TGTGCCAGCTCACGGGACAGGGACGCTGAAGCTTTCTTT.

This clone occurred once. The rearrangement joins TRBV7-2 to TRBJ2-7; 10 positions agree with TRBD1. V was pared by 5 bases and J by 5 bases, with 12 bases of the junction left unmatched. The CDR3 is 16 residues long. CDR1 and CDR2 (germline): SGHTA, FQGNSA. CDR3 loop: CASSRRAGTGVNEQYF. The CDR3 coding sequence is TGTGCCAGCAGCCGTCGAGCCGGGACAGGGGTGAACGAGCAGTACTTC.

The chain links TRBV6-5 to TRBJ1-6, with D possibly being TRBD1 (6 bases). The CDR3 runs 14 residues. Germline CDR1 MNHEY, CDR2 SVGAGI. Deletions cut 6 bases from V and 6 bases from J, with 12 bases between. The CDR3 region is CASSHRDTNSPLHF. The CDR3, as DNA: TGTGCCAGCAGCCACCGGGACACTAATTCACCCCTCCACTTT.

The J gene is TRBJ1-5, the V gene TRBV9, with D hard to call. The V gene lost 0 bases and the J gene lost 4 bases, with 11 bases spanning the gap. In germline, CDR1 is SGDLS, CDR2 YYNGEE. There are 15 residues in the CDR3. CDR3 sequence (DNA): TGTGCCAGCAGCGTAGGTTCAGGCGTTAATCAGCCCCAGCATTTT. This sequence encodes CASSVGSGVNQPQHF.

The chain employs TRBV7-3 and TRBJ2-2; 10 nucleotides match TRBD1. With V trimmed by 5 bases and J by 5 bases, 5 bases remained unmatched. CDR1 is SGHTA, CDR2 FQGTGA, per germline. CDR3 length: 15 amino acids. The CDR3 is CASSRTGGSTGELFF. In DNA form, the CDR3 reads TGTGCCAGCAGCCGGACAGGGGGTAGTACCGGGGAGCTGTTTTTT.